A single sample is the source of the 5 T cell receptor beta chains below, sequenced in a study of human T cells and chemical hapten exposure. Time point specified: pre-sensitization, week 0. Treatment here: therapeutic diphenylcyclopropenone sensitization with weekly scalp DPC. TCRdb ran MiXCR on the RACE reads and lists one entry per CDR3 protein. This table has more than 75,000 distinct CDR3 sequences, roughly 9.1% appearing once. The sample was whole blood, taken in connection with sensitization to the hapten diphenylcyclopropenone (DPC). The receptors were gathered from a woman between 40 and 55 years old with alopecia areata. Some clones in this sample may be carry-over from other donors' samples.

This clonotype was seen repeatedly, ten times or more. J is TRBJ1-3 and V is TRBV6-5, with a tentative D call TRBD1 (5 bases). The CDR3 is made up of 14 amino acids. The V gene's germline CDR1 is MNHEY and CDR2 SVGAGI. V lost 6 bases and J 0 bases, leaving 9 bases between the germline ends. This chain's CDR3 is CASRGEFSGNTIYF. The CDR3 DNA reads as TGTGCCAGCAGGGGGGAATTCTCTGGAAACACCATATATTTT.

This clonotype was seen at least ten times. The chain combines TRBV5-1 with TRBJ2-1; D is undetermined. V was pared by 0 bases and J by 1 base, with 11 bases between. Germline CDR1 reads SGHRS; CDR2 reads YFSETQ. This CDR3 comprises 16 residues. In DNA form, the CDR3 reads TGCGCCAGCAGCTTGGAAGCAGGTCATTCCTACAATGAGCAGTTCTTC. Amino acids: CASSLEAGHSYNEQFF.

Here the CDR3 reads CASSTALLTQYF. In DNA, the CDR3 is TGTGCCAGCAGCACCGCTTTGTTGACCCAGTACTTC. The chain uses TRBV6-2 or TRBV6-3 and TRBJ2-5, with D unresolved. The V gene's germline CDR1 is MNHEY and CDR2 SVGEGT. The CDR3 consists of 12 residues. Trimming shortened V by 6 bases and J by 7 bases, and 12 bases separated the two germline ends.

This clonotype was observed at least ten times. The chain uses TRBV6-1 and TRBJ2-7; 8 bases line up with TRBD1. CDR3 size: 15 residues. Trimming at V came to 2 bases and at J to 2 bases, leaving 5 bases not matched to a gene. Germline-derived CDR1 and CDR2 are MNHNS and SASEGT. CDR3 sequence reads: CASSEYGQGAYEQYF. In nucleotides, the CDR3 is TGTGCCAGCAGTGAATATGGACAGGGAGCCTACGAGCAGTACTTC.

The gene calls are TRBV7-2 and TRBJ2-1; weak D call: TRBD1 (5 bases). The CDR3 sequence is 13 residues long. The germline CDR1 and CDR2 sequences are SGHTA and FQGNSA. Trimming left V 5 bases short and J 4 bases short, with 9 bases between. CDR3 amino acids: CASSPGRYNEQFF. DNA for the CDR3: TGTGCCAGCAGCCCAGGGCGGTACAATGAGCAGTTCTTC.